The source of this TCR beta chain is a study of a mutant IDH1 vaccine in newly diagnosed glioma. Study context: The sex distribution of treated patients was about 62% male and around 40% female, with a mean age of roughly 40 years. Therapy received beforehand was radiotherapy, temozolomide, or both, with most patients given both.

Study outcomes and limitations: A vaccine-induced immune response developed in roughly 95% of the patients. Alterations occurring in top peripheral T cell clonotypes seemed unrelated to pseudoprogression.

The method was immunoSEQ multiplex PCR; TCRdb's version includes in-frame clones alone and lacks a portion of them. The repertoire holds about 46,000 clones, 80% to 90% seen once, with around 2.4% in the top ten. This clone was seen only a few times. Its antigen remains unidentified. Time point defined: baseline, week 1 (first vaccination visit). Treatment in this sample: pre-vaccination baseline after standard-of-care therapy. CDR1 is SGDLS and CDR2 is YYNGEE in the germline V gene. J was trimmed by 8 bases and V by 0 bases; bases with no gene match: 7. This CDR3 comprises 14 residues. This TCR was recovered from a man aged 40-49 years with glioma. The material sequenced was PBMCs, taken from a glioma patient treated with radiotherapy, temozolomide or both. The V gene is TRBV9, the J gene TRBJ1-1; 7 nucleotides line up with TRBD1. CDR3: CASSVGGGGWEAFF. CDR3 bases: TGTGCCAGCAGCGTAGGTGGAGGGGGCTGGGAAGCTTTCTTT. Looking up the rest from reference TRBV9 and TRBJ1-1 gives the full variable domain: DSGVTQTPKHLITATGQRVTLRCSPRSGDLSVYWYQQSLDQGLQFLIQYYNGEERAKGNILERFSAQQFPDLHSELNLSSLELGDSALYFCASSVGGGGWEAFFGQGTRLTVV.